Described below is a single T cell receptor beta chain sequence and its context. This clonotype has ten or more counts. What this receptor recognizes is not known. No base-level quality is on record; no much larger clone is a single base apart. In light of the paper, this sample's time point label describes: patch test 1, 2 weeks after DPC sensitization. Sample treatment or condition, as interpreted from the label and publication: therapeutic diphenylcyclopropenone sensitization with weekly scalp DPC. Blood at each patch-test visit was drawn before the patch test was applied. Patients were eligible if aged 18 to 70, diagnosed with alopecia and judged suitable for DPC therapy, and pregnant patients were excluded. Total RNA was extracted from unfractionated whole blood that had been collected in Tempus Blood RNA tubes. The receptor library was made with RACE. Sequencing took place on a NextSeq 500. During library preparation, unique molecular identifiers were attached to individual cDNA molecules so that TCRs could be counted quantitatively and reproducibly. Both TCR alpha and TCR beta chains were sequenced from each blood RNA sample. Regarding the original processing steps: A median of about 89,000 TCRs per sample was observed, with a range of 23,224 to 690,600. The Decombinator software suite was used to annotate V, J and CDR3 in the TCR reads. For the PS versus PT1 abundance plots, all samples were subsampled to the same number of TCRs (28,000). TCRs were defined as expanded if absent before sensitization and observed at least eight times at the 2-week time point. TCRdb reprocessing: public reads trimmed at Q25 with fastp, clones called with MiXCR, in-frame beta chains kept. Each entry merges the rows of one CDR3 protein and shows their most common DNA and genes. It is TCRdb's table, rather than the study itself, that gives the V and J calls and clone size. This sample comprises around 69,000 distinct CDR3 sequences, 9.8% of them detected only once. The ten largest clones take up approximately 3% of the sample.

The record originates from a study of human T cells and chemical hapten exposure (dated by TCRdb to the early 2020s). For the wider study: For sensitization, 2% DPC in acetone was applied to an approximately 2 cm by approximately 2 cm area of upper inner arm skin. Throughout the study period of 20 to 30 weeks, patients also received therapeutic DPC doses to the scalp every week. Patch testing was done on the upper back using Finn chambers containing 0.01% DPC, and results were scored after 6 days according to International Contact Dermatitis Research Group standards. The patient cohort, mostly female, included alopecia areata with under or over 50% scalp involvement, alopecia totalis and alopecia universalis. The libraries were sequenced as a pool, and the TCR yield per sample differed mostly because of small variations in library volumes within the pool. The study tracked peripheral blood TCR repertoire changes in vivo during primary and secondary sensitization to the hapten diphenylcyclopropenone (DPC) in alopecia patients. Blood was sampled from patients pre-sensitization (week 0) and at 2, 6 and about 24 weeks after DPC sensitization. For TCR sequencing, blood came from some 31 alopecia patients at anywhere from one to four time points (pre-sensitization, 2, 6 and 24 weeks). Study-level results and caveats: The number of PT1 expanded TCRs positively correlated with patch test score, significant at thresholds 8, 16 and 32 but not 4. After repeated subsampling, the strength of the expansion versus patch-test correlation and the threshold at which it became significant changed. All patients had alopecia, a presumed autoimmune disease, so their immune response might differ from that of healthy individuals. Compared with pre-sensitization or healthy control sets, expanded TCRs formed significantly more large CDR3 similarity clusters, which is consistent with antigen-driven responses. No change with DPC sensitization was found in the number of TCRs above 1 in 1000 frequency, and no evidence of global repertoire structure alterations was found.

The CDR3 measures 15 amino acids from cysteine to phenylalanine. Of all the DNA, just the CDR3 is kept, 45 bases in frame from base 1. The V end loses 2 bases and the J end loses 4 bases, and a stretch of 13 bases separates them. CDR1 and CDR2 are drawn from the germline V gene (reference sequence): SGHNT, YYREEE. The clonotype was recovered from a woman between 40 and 50 years old with alopecia areata. Some clones in this sample may be carry-over from other donors' samples. The source was whole blood, collected in connection with sensitization to the hapten diphenylcyclopropenone (DPC). Here the chain combines TRBV5-4 and TRBJ2-1; the D segment may tentatively be TRBD1 or TRBD2, each giving 6 matched bases. The DNA sequence reads TGTGCCAGCAGCTTTGGGGGGCAAATTTACAATGAGCAGTTCTTC. It codes for CASSFGGQIYNEQFF.